This TCR beta chain was identified during a study of cytomegalovirus exposure and HLA in healthy donors. PCR involved 60 Vbeta and 13 Jbeta primers. Generated by immunoSEQ multiplex PCR, the TCRdb table keeps only in-frame clones and is missing some. In the table there are under 150,000 clones, about 80% of which are singletons. The CDR3 sequence is 14 residues long. Germline V gene sequence: CDR1 MNHEY, CDR2 SMNVEV (reference sequence). V trimming: 3 bases; J trimming: 2 bases; junction bases outside the gene matches: 3. The sequence was obtained from a middle-aged man in good health and CMV-seronegative. This sequence joins TRBV27 and TRBJ2-7; 8 nucleotides agree with TRBD2. Sequencing was performed on PBMCs. The CDR3 here is CASSFLAGPYEQYF. DNA for the CDR3: TGTGCCAGCAGTTTCCTAGCGGGCCCCTACGAGCAGTACTTC.